The 12 T cell receptor beta chains below were found in one sample sequenced in a study of blood T cell repertoires in COVID-19. Sequencing was performed with immunoSEQ multiplex PCR; in TCRdb, only in-frame clones are kept and a portion is missing. Of some 250,000 clones listed, roughly 86% are singletons. Input material: peripheral blood. The receptors stem from a woman aged 55 to 70 with COVID-19, enrolled during active disease.

V gene TRBV7-9 combines with J gene TRBJ1-5; TRBD1 agrees at 7 bases. This CDR3 spans 16 amino acids. V gave up 5 bases and J gave up 0 bases; unmatched junction bases: 7. Germline V gene sequence: CDR1 SEHNR, CDR2 FQNEAQ (reference sequence). CDR3 region: CASSRQGLDSNQPQHF. CDR3 DNA: TGTGCCAGCAGCCGACAGGGATTAGATAGCAATCAGCCCCAGCATTTT.

Here the CDR3 DNA reads TGTGCCAGTAGTATTTACGGCGGGGGTGGGTACAATGAGCAGTTCTTC. The encoded protein is CASSIYGGGGYNEQFF. This sequence joins TRBV19 and TRBJ2-1, with 7 positions matching TRBD2. This CDR3 is 16 amino acids long. CDR1 LNHDA and CDR2 SQIVND come from the germline V gene (reference sequence). The V gene end was trimmed by 3 bases and the J gene end by 4 bases; junction bases not matched to a gene: 9.

This sequence joins TRBV5-4 and TRBJ1-2; possible D gene TRBD1, 6 bases. The CDR3 is 14 amino acids. The germline V gene has CDR1 SGHNT and CDR2 YYREEE (reference sequence). Trimming cost V 2 bases and J 4 bases, with 12 bases left between them. CDR3 nucleotides: TGTGCCAGCAGCTTTGGACAGAACCGCTATGGCTACACCTTC. It encodes CASSFGQNRYGYTF.

This chain links TRBV27 with TRBJ1-2, with TRBD1 identical over 8 bases. Germline V CDR1 and CDR2: MNHEY, SMNVEV (reference sequence). The CDR3 runs 14 residues. Trimming took 6 bases from V and 4 from J; bases not matched to a gene: 7. CDR3 in DNA: TGTGCCAGCAGCCCCAGGGGGCCGGGCTATGGCTACACCTTC. Residues: CASSPRGPGYGYTF.

The chain has TRBV5-4 and TRBJ2-7, with 9 bases matching TRBD2. The V gene's germline CDR1 is SGHNT and CDR2 YYREEE (reference sequence). Trimming took 9 bases from V and 0 from J; bases not matched to a gene: 13. This CDR3 is 16 amino acids long. The CDR3 region is CATSSGGRASSYEQYF. The CDR3 DNA is TGTGCCACCTCCTCCGGCGGGAGGGCCTCCTCCTACGAGCAGTACTTC.

The CDR3 coding sequence is TGCGCCAGCAGCTTGGCCATGAGTTGGACTGAAGCTTTCTTT. Translating gives CASSLAMSWTEAFF. The chain carries TRBV5-1 and TRBJ1-1; D unresolved. Trimming stripped 0 bases from V and 5 bases from J, with 11 bases between. The CDR3 contains 14 residues. Germline CDR1 and CDR2: SGHRS and YFSETQ.

The rearrangement uses TRBV19 and TRBJ1-1, with D unresolved. Trimming cost V 1 base and J 5 bases, with 14 bases left between them. CDR1 LNHDA and CDR2 SQIVND come from the germline V gene (reference sequence). CDR3 length: 15 amino acids. The CDR3 sequence is CASSIGRRVMTEAFF. The CDR3 coding sequence is TGTGCCAGTAGTATAGGGAGGAGGGTCATGACTGAAGCTTTCTTT.

The CDR3 loop reads CASSGVAGPTGELFF. CDR3 DNA: TGTGCCAGCAGTGGGGTAGCGGGACCCACCGGGGAGCTGTTTTTT. The chain uses TRBV6-6 and TRBJ2-2; 8 nucleotides line up with TRBD2. Germline V gives CDR1 MNHNY, CDR2 SVGAGI (reference sequence). After removal of 5 bases from V and 4 bases from J, the junction contained 6 bases not matched to a gene. The CDR3 loop spans 15 amino acids.

The chain combines TRBV7-2 with TRBJ1-1, with D perhaps matching TRBD1 (5 bases). Germline CDR1 is SGHTA and CDR2 is FQGNSA. The CDR3 spans 11 residues. V lost 2 bases and J 9 bases, leaving 7 bases between the germline ends. The CDR3 bases are TGTGCCAGCAGCTTACGACAGCAAGCTTTCTTT. Its protein product is CASSLRQQAFF.

As for this clone: The identical CDR3 is also encoded by other nucleotide sequences in the sample. The gene calls are TRBV5-4 and TRBJ1-2; weak D call: TRBD1 (6 bases). This CDR3 contains 13 residues. Germline V CDR1 and CDR2: SGHNT, YYREEE (reference sequence). V lost 0 bases and J lost 3, with 6 bases in between. The CDR3 bases are TGTGCCAGCAGCTTGGACAGGGACTATGGCTACACCTTC. Amino acids: CASSLDRDYGYTF.

The chain carries TRBV9 and TRBJ1-1, with D perhaps TRBD1 (5 bases). This CDR3 region has 13 residues. Germline values: CDR1 SGDLS, CDR2 YYNGEE. V lost 4 bases to trimming and J lost 7 bases, with 14 bases between them. The CDR3 spells CASSYNTGYEAFF. CDR3 bases: TGTGCCAGCAGCTACAATACAGGATATGAAGCTTTCTTT.

The sample holds one count of this clone. The V call is TRBV4-1, the J call TRBJ2-1, with a weak D call TRBD2 (5 bases). The germline V gene has CDR1 MGHRA and CDR2 YSYEKL. This CDR3 is built from 16 residues. V was trimmed by 1 base and J by 0 bases, leaving 10 bases between them. CDR3 residues: CASSQGYGDSYNEQFF. The DNA for the CDR3 is TGCGCCAGCAGCCAAGGTTACGGGGACTCCTACAATGAGCAGTTCTTC.